This TCR beta chain was profiled in a study of blood T cells in healthy people across ages. Study context: The template switching approach captured approximately one barcoded beta molecule for every two T cells. Study-wide points: There were more naive CD4+ cells and higher diversity in long-lived donors than in aged donors.

Combining a sample-barcoded 5' primer with a J-beta primer mix, a second PCR ran for about 7 to 12 cycles. Researchers report that a template-switch adaptor with 12 random nucleotides tagged each cDNA molecule. In TCRdb, the 5' RACE reads were re-called with MiXCR into one record per CDR3 protein. The data hold under 1,000,000 distinct CDR3 sequences, with roughly 40% observed a single time. V was shortened by 10 bases and J by 4 bases, with 11 bases between the two germline ends. CDR1 SGHKS and CDR2 YYEKEE come from the germline V gene (reference sequence). There are 11 residues in the CDR3. This clonotype has more than one count but fewer than ten. The antigen remains unidentified.

The chain is built from TRBV5-5 and TRBJ1-1, with D uncertain. This receptor was identified in a man aged 18 to 29 in good health. The sample consisted of blood. CDR3 loop: CAGQNPTEAFF. CDR3 DNA: TGTGCCGGCCAAAATCCCACTGAAGCTTTCTTT.